This TCR beta chain was sequenced in a study of blood T cell repertoires in COVID-19. Study-level background: The analysed material was cDNA or gDNA that came from T cells, B-cell-depleted T cells, or PBMCs.

CDR1 SQVTM and CDR2 ANQGSEA come from the germline V gene. V gave up 5 bases and J gave up 2 bases, with 17 bases separating them. This CDR3 is 15 amino acids long. As originally analysed: Reference gene primer amplification gave nucleated cell count estimates. Measured with immunoSEQ multiplex PCR; TCRdb has only the in-frame clones, and not every one. The D gene and trimming were derived from the DNA, and the V and J assignments and clone size from that table. The sample shows about 210,000 clones, about 86% of them seen only once. The TCR sequence derives from a woman in her thirties or forties with acute COVID-19. Sequenced input: PBMCs or T cells enriched from blood (not recorded which). This chain joins TRBV29-1 and TRBJ2-3; a weak D match, TRBD2 (6 bases). The CDR3 sequence: CSVRPRTTLTDTQYF. The CDR3 DNA reads as TGCAGCGTTAGACCCCGGACTACACTCACAGATACGCAGTATTTT.